The 20 T cell receptor beta chains given below trace back to one sample, sequenced in a study of shared clonotypes between healthy human individuals. The method was immunoSEQ multiplex PCR; TCRdb's version includes in-frame clones alone and lacks a portion of them. The sample consists of about 520,000 clones, more than 75% of them appearing once. The source material was PBMCs. The receptors originated from a woman aged 40 to 50 in good health. Some clones in this sample may be carry-over from other donors' samples.

The chain carries TRBV5-5 and TRBJ1-2; D gene ambiguous. V shed 0 bases and J shed 4 bases, with 13 bases lying between them. The CDR3 runs to 15 residues. CDR1 SGHKS and CDR2 YYEKEE come from the germline V gene (reference sequence). The CDR3 DNA reads as TGTGCCAGCAGCTTGGAGCCCTCCATCCTCTATGGCTACACCTTC. Translated, it gives CASSLEPSILYGYTF.

The V gene is TRBV10-3, the J gene TRBJ1-4, with D possibly being TRBD1 (6 bases). The CDR3 is 15 residues long. The V end lost 0 bases, the J end lost 12 bases, and 17 bases lay between the germline ends. Germline CDR1 reads ENHRY; CDR2 reads SYGVKD. CDR3 region: CAISESPSREGELFF. DNA for the CDR3: TGTGCCATCAGTGAGTCTCCCTCCAGGGAGGGGGAACTGTTTTTT.

The table lists this clone with a count of one. The chain carries TRBV5-1 and TRBJ2-6; 11 bases align to TRBD1. CDR1 is SGHRS and CDR2 is YFSETQ in the germline V gene. The length of the CDR3 is 17 residues. The junction had 3 bases not matched to a gene; V was cut back by 2 bases and J by 2 bases. CDR3 residues: CASSFRTGGAGANVLTF. Written as DNA, the CDR3 is TGCGCCAGCAGCTTCAGGACAGGGGGCGCTGGGGCCAACGTCCTGACTTTC.

This clone occurred once. CDR3 protein: CATSIELSSYEQYF. CDR3 sequence (DNA): TGTGCCACCAGCATAGAGCTCAGCTCCTACGAGCAGTACTTC. The V call is TRBV15, the J call TRBJ2-7; D unresolved. V gave up 4 bases and J gave up 0 bases, with 10 bases separating them. The germline V gene has CDR1 LNHNV and CDR2 YYDKDF (reference sequence). The CDR3 covers 14 residues.

The chain carries TRBV30 and TRBJ2-1, with TRBD1 identical over 9 bases. Germline CDR1 and CDR2: GTSNPN and SVGIG (reference sequence). The CDR3 contains 13 residues. After removal of 4 bases from V and 8 bases from J, the junction contained 6 bases not matched to a gene. CDR3 sequence reads: CAWKGQGLDEQFF. The CDR3 bases are TGTGCCTGGAAGGGACAGGGTTTGGATGAGCAGTTCTTC.

This chain connects TRBV11-2 to TRBJ1-2; D possibly corresponds to TRBD1 (5 bases). Trimming left V 5 bases short and J 3 bases short, with 10 bases between. CDR1 and CDR2 from the germline V gene are SGHAT and FQNNGV. The length of the CDR3 is 13 residues. The CDR3 protein is CASSPGPDYGYTF. CDR3 coding DNA: TGTGCCAGCAGCCCGGGGCCCGACTATGGCTACACCTTC.

The chain uses TRBV27 and TRBJ1-5; D gene unclear. Germline V gives CDR1 MNHEY, CDR2 SMNVEV (reference sequence). This CDR3 spans 14 amino acids. V shed 8 bases and J shed 0 bases, with 11 bases lying between them. In DNA, the CDR3 is TGTGCCAGCGGCTACAAGGATAGCAATCAGCCCCAGCATTTT. Translated, it gives CASGYKDSNQPQHF.

This sequence joins TRBV7-8 and TRBJ2-4; D unresolved. The CDR3 is 15 residues long. Per the germline V gene, CDR1 is SGHVS and CDR2 is FQNEAQ. V dropped 5 bases and J dropped 0 bases, with 11 bases sitting between them. CDR3 coding DNA: TGTGCCAGCAGCCCCCTCGGGTTAGCCAAAAACATTCAGTACTTC. Protein product: CASSPLGLAKNIQYF.

Note on this clone: At one boundary the junction diverges from the germline segment, which might be a read error. The chain recombines TRBV7-7 with TRBJ2-3; the match to TRBD2 covers 16 bases. Germline CDR1 and CDR2: SSHAT and FNYEAQ (reference sequence). The CDR3 spans 17 residues. The DNA for the CDR3 is TGTGCTAGCAGCCCGGGACTAGCGGGAGGGGACACAGATACGCAGTATTTT. This translates into CASSPGLAGGDTDTQYF.

The chain has TRBV11-2 and TRBJ1-1, with 11 bases identical to TRBD1. This CDR3 comprises 13 residues. Trimming removed 6 bases from V and 10 bases from J; junction bases left unmatched: 7. Germline assignment: CDR1 SGHAT and CDR2 FQNNGV. CDR3 residues: CASRDRDRGLAFF. CDR3 DNA sequence: TGTGCCAGCAGGGACCGGGACAGGGGGTTAGCTTTCTTT.

This clone was seen a single time. The chain combines TRBV5-1 with TRBJ2-2; 10 bases fit TRBD2. The CDR3 consists of 15 residues. Trimming took 6 bases from V and 6 from J; bases not matched to a gene: 8. Per germline, CDR1 SGHRS and CDR2 YFSETQ. The chain's CDR3 is CASIGLAGEAGELFF. CDR3 coding DNA: TGCGCCAGCATTGGGCTAGCGGGAGAGGCCGGGGAGCTGTTTTTT.

With respect to this clone: The same CDR3 also results from other DNA sequences found in this sample. This chain connects TRBV5-1 to TRBJ1-1, with D perhaps matching TRBD1 (5 bases). The V and J ends lost 0 bases and 5 bases respectively, with 11 bases between them. The CDR3 loop spans 14 amino acids. CDR1 and CDR2 from the germline V gene are SGHRS and YFSETQ. The CDR3 DNA sequence: TGCGCCAGCAGCTTGGATTTAGGGGTAACTGAAGCTTTCTTT. Protein sequence: CASSLDLGVTEAFF.

The chain has TRBV6-5 and TRBJ2-7; 8 bases line up with TRBD1. J gave up 4 bases and V 5 bases, and 4 bases lay outside the gene matches. Germline assignment: CDR1 MNHEY and CDR2 SVGAGI. The CDR3 has 13 residues. CDR3 in DNA: TGTGCCAGCAGTATGGGACAGGAGTACGAGCAGTACTTC. The encoded protein is CASSMGQEYEQYF.

The table lists this clone with a few counts. The chain carries TRBV7-8 and TRBJ2-1; 14 nucleotides align to TRBD2. Trimming removed 5 bases from V and 7 bases from J; junction bases left unmatched: 7. The germline CDR1 and CDR2 sequences are SGHVS and FQNEAQ. This CDR3 has 16 residues. DNA of the CDR3: TGTGCCAGCAGCCCAGGGACTAGCGGGAGTAGAAATGAGCAGTTCTTC. Translating it yields CASSPGTSGSRNEQFF. The whole variable domain, filled in from reference TRBV7-8 and TRBJ2-1, reads GAGVSQSPRYKVAKRGQDVALRCDPISGHVSLFWYQQALGQGPEFLTYFQNEAQLDKSGLPSDRFFAERPEGSVSTLKIQRTQQEDSAVYLCASSPGTSGSRNEQFFGPGTRLTVL.

This clone was observed many times. The chain uses TRBV7-3 and TRBJ1-3; 8 bases agree with TRBD1. Germline V gene lookup returns CDR1 SGHTA and CDR2 FQGTGA. This CDR3 contains 18 residues. V shed 0 bases, J shed 3 bases, and the junction held 10 bases outside the gene matches. In DNA form, the CDR3 reads TGTGCCAGCAGCTTAACGTTAAGGCAGGGGGCTTGTGGAAACACCATATATTTT. Translating it yields CASSLTLRQGACGNTIYF.

The chain has TRBV19 and TRBJ1-2, with D unresolved. There are 13 residues in the CDR3. In germline, CDR1 is LNHDA, CDR2 SQIVND (reference sequence). Trimming left V 3 bases short and J 8 bases short, with 13 bases between. DNA of the CDR3: TGTGCCAGTAGTATCGACCGGGAGTACGGCTACACCTTC. It is translated as CASSIDREYGYTF.

The chain couples TRBV7-2 to TRBJ2-7; either TRBD1 or TRBD2 may fit D (5 bases each). Per germline, CDR1 SGHTA and CDR2 FQGNSA. Trimming took off 1 base at V and 2 bases at J, with 12 bases between the two ends. This CDR3 has 15 residues. CDR3 loop: CASSLVVGDPYEQYF. For the CDR3, the DNA is TGTGCCAGCAGCTTAGTTGTGGGGGACCCCTACGAGCAGTACTTC.

The chain couples TRBV5-6 to TRBJ2-1, with a tentative D call TRBD1 (5 bases). The CDR3 extends over 17 amino acids. The germline V gene encodes CDR1 SGHDT and CDR2 YYEEEE. The V end was cut by 3 bases, the J end by 4 bases, with 20 bases between. The CDR3 spells CASSYLQGDSGYNEQFF. The CDR3 DNA sequence: TGTGCCAGCAGCTATCTTCAGGGCGACAGTGGGTACAATGAGCAGTTCTTC.

Comment on this clone: An end of the junction differs from the germline gene, which may be a read error. The chain couples TRBV7-7 to TRBJ2-1; maybe TRBD2 (5 bases). CDR1 is SSHAT and CDR2 is FNYEAQ in the germline V gene (reference sequence). This CDR3 is built from 15 residues. This CDR3 reads CASSSDWRSWNEQFF. The CDR3 nucleotides read TGTGCTAGCAGCTCGGACTGGAGGTCTTGGAATGAGCAGTTCTTC.

The rearrangement links TRBV7-9 to TRBJ1-4, with D perhaps TRBD1 (5 bases). Trimming took 4 bases from V and 1 from J, leaving 7 bases between them. CDR1 is SEHNR, CDR2 FQNEAQ, per germline (reference sequence). This CDR3 has 14 amino acids. CDR3 loop: CASSYQGTNEKLFF. The CDR3, as DNA: TGTGCCAGCAGCTATCAGGGAACTAATGAAAAACTGTTTTTT.